The 12 T cell receptor beta chains below come from one sample, sequenced in a study of blood T cells in healthy people across ages. Using a J-beta primer mix together with a sample-barcoded 5' primer, a second PCR was run for about 6 to 11 cycles. A single record per CDR3 protein comes from TCRdb applying MiXCR to the 5' RACE reads. The sample yields some 1.7 million distinct CDR3 sequences, roughly 30% seen once. Material: blood. These receptor sequences come from a woman aged 25 to 39 in good health.

This clonotype showed up many times. The CDR3: CASSGDRGNYEQYF. CDR3 DNA sequence: TGTGCCAGCAGTGGTGACAGGGGGAACTACGAGCAGTACTTC. The chain uses TRBV25-1 and TRBJ2-7; 9 positions match TRBD1. After removal of 4 bases from V and 3 bases from J, the junction contained 4 bases not matched to a gene. The CDR3 covers 14 residues. Germline-derived CDR1 and CDR2 are MGHDK and SYGVNS.

This clonotype turned up a few times. The chain is built from TRBV5-1 and TRBJ1-5, with D perhaps TRBD1 (5 bases). Germline V lookup: CDR1 SGHRS, CDR2 YFSETQ. The CDR3 loop spans 15 amino acids. The V and J ends lost 0 bases and 7 bases respectively, with 14 bases between them. CDR3 nucleotides: TGCGCCAGCAGCTTGGAGGCAGGGCAGGAGCAGCCCCAGCATTTT. Protein: CASSLEAGQEQPQHF.

V usage is TRBV20-1 and J usage is TRBJ1-2, with TRBD1 identical over 9 bases. The germline gives CDR1 DFQATT, CDR2 SNEGSKA (reference sequence). The V and J ends lost 3 bases and 2 bases, in that order; junction bases with no gene match: 4. This CDR3 contains 14 residues. CDR3 nucleotide sequence: TGCAGTGCTAGGGGACAGGGTGGAAACTATGGCTACACCTTC. This translates into CSARGQGGNYGYTF.

In its sample, this clonotype was seen a few times. The rearrangement links TRBV27 to TRBJ1-6; unclear D gene. Germline CDR1 is MNHEY and CDR2 is SMNVEV (reference sequence). This CDR3 has 14 residues. V was pared by 6 bases and J by 4 bases, with 10 bases between. The CDR3, as DNA: TGTGCCAGCAGCTACTTACCTTATAATTCACCCCTCCACTTT. Translated, it gives CASSYLPYNSPLHF.

This clonotype was detected many times. The CDR3 spells CASSFVSSGANVLTF. CDR3 nucleotides: TGTGCCAGCAGCTTTGTGAGCTCTGGGGCCAACGTCCTGACTTTC. The J gene is TRBJ2-6, the V gene TRBV7-9; no reliable D call. The CDR3 totals 15 residues. Trimming pared 3 bases from V and 0 bases from J, leaving 6 bases between. CDR1 and CDR2 (germline): SEHNR, FQNEAQ (reference sequence).

The table lists this clonotype with a few counts. Possible read error: a much larger clone is one base away. The chain carries TRBV19 and TRBJ2-5; D remains ambiguous. Germline V CDR1 and CDR2: LNHDA, SQIVND (reference sequence). The CDR3 has 12 residues. V was cut by 4 bases and J by 11 bases, with 14 bases left in between. In nucleotides, the CDR3 is TGTGCCAGTAGTAGAACGACGAATGAGCAGTACTTC. Its protein is CASSRTTNEQYF.

This chain links TRBV14 with TRBJ2-3, with D uncertain. This CDR3 has 16 residues. Germline V gene sequence: CDR1 SGHDN, CDR2 FVKESK. V was trimmed by 0 bases and J by 1 base, leaving 11 bases between them. The CDR3 sequence: CASSQDSEKCTDTQYF. Written as DNA, the CDR3 is TGTGCCAGCAGCCAAGATTCGGAGAAATGCACAGATACGCAGTATTTT. Complete variable domain (other parts from reference TRBV14 and TRBJ2-3): EAGVTQFPSHSVIEKGQTVTLRCDPISGHDNLYWYRRVMGKEIKFLLHFVKESKQDESGMPNNRFLAERTGGTYSTLKVQPAELEDSGVYFCASSQDSEKCTDTQYFGPGTRLTVL.

This chain connects TRBV27 to TRBJ2-7, with a weak D call TRBD1 (6 bases). This CDR3 contains 14 residues. Germline V lookup: CDR1 MNHEY, CDR2 SMNVEV (reference sequence). Trimming took 5 bases from V and 2 from J, leaving 13 bases between them. In nucleotides, the CDR3 is TGTGCCAGCAGTCCGAGGGGGAGAACCTACGAGCAGTACTTC. Translating it yields CASSPRGRTYEQYF.

The J gene is TRBJ2-5, the V gene TRBV5-1, with TRBD2 matching over 11 bases. The CDR3 extends over 17 amino acids. In germline, CDR1 is SGHRS, CDR2 YFSETQ. Losses at the gene ends were 4 bases for V and 2 bases for J; bases not matched to a gene: 10. Written as DNA, the CDR3 is TGCGCCAGCAGCCGGGATGGCCGACTAGCGGGACAAGAGACCCAGTACTTC. Encoded protein: CASSRDGRLAGQETQYF.

The chain links TRBV2 to TRBJ1-6; maybe TRBD1 (5 bases). CDR3 size: 14 residues. The germline CDR1 and CDR2 sequences are SNHLY and FYNNEI. V lost 1 base and J 11 bases, leaving 12 bases between the germline ends. The CDR3 sequence: CASSEGDRSTPLHF. The CDR3, as DNA: TGTGCCAGCAGTGAAGGGGACCGTTCGACACCCCTCCACTTT.

This clonotype was counted ten times or more. V and J are TRBV7-2 and TRBJ2-5, with 11 bases lining up with TRBD2. Unmatched junction bases numbered 9, after V lost 5 bases and J lost 4 bases. This CDR3 is 16 amino acids long. Germline values: CDR1 SGHTA, CDR2 FQGNSA. The CDR3: CASSPTRTSGLETQYF. CDR3 coding DNA: TGTGCCAGCAGCCCGACACGGACTAGCGGGTTAGAGACCCAGTACTTC.

This clonotype was detected ten times or more. This may arise from a read error, as a much more abundant clone is one base away. J is TRBJ2-7 and V is TRBV2; TRBD1 might be the D (6 bases). CDR1 and CDR2 (germline): SNHLY, FYNNEI. Between the trimmed V and J ends, which lost 8 bases and 0 bases, there was a span of 11 bases. CDR3 length equals 13 residues. CDR3 loop: CASSADSSYEQYF. CDR3 nucleotides: TGTGCCAGCTCAGCGGACAGCTCCTACGAGCAGTACTTC.